These T cell receptor beta chains were read from a single sample in a study of blood T cell repertoires in COVID-19. Libraries were prepared by immunoSEQ multiplex PCR; TCRdb keeps only in-frame clonotypes and omits some of them. The table records 93,000 or so clones, about nine tenths of them present only once. The sequenced material came from peripheral blood. The receptor source for this set is an elderly woman in a cohort sampled during active COVID-19. Both conserved end residues are part of each CDR3. The D gene is left open where the match is weak. Rows give clone size only sometimes, using once, few, many, or a class for an expanded clone.

d_call j_call v_call clone_size cdr3_aa cdr3_nt
TRBD2 TRBJ2-1 TRBV5-1 - CASSLEGLVNNEQFF TGCGCCAGCAGCTTGGAGGGACTAGTCAACAATGAGCAGTTCTTC
- TRBJ2-2 TRBV2 - CASNPGVGRAGELFF TGTGCCAGCAACCCGGGGGTAGGAAGGGCCGGGGAGCTGTTTTTT
- TRBJ2-3 TRBV9 - CASSPRGVFTDTQYF TGTGCCAGCAGCCCCCGCGGGGTATTCACAGATACGCAGTATTTT
- TRBJ1-2 TRBV28 - CASSRTTYGYTF TGTGCCAGCAGCAGGACAACCTATGGCTACACCTTC
- TRBJ1-5 TRBV28 - CASSSGGSNQPQHF TGTGCCAGCAGTTCCGGGGGTAGCAATCAGCCCCAGCATTTT
- TRBJ1-3 TRBV6-6 few CASSYGNTIYF TGTGCCAGCAGTTACGGCAACACCATATATTTT
- TRBJ2-7 TRBV5-6 once CASSLDVRQGVEQYF TGTGCCAGCAGCTTGGACGTCAGGCAAGGGGTCGAGCAGTACTTC
- TRBJ2-1 TRBV30 - CAWSGGARIEQFF TGTGCCTGGAGTGGGGGCGCCAGGATTGAGCAGTTCTTC
- TRBJ1-5 TRBV9 - CASSVGGLIYQPQHF TGTGCCAGCAGCGTGGGCGGGCTTATATATCAGCCCCAGCATTTT
TRBD2 TRBJ2-1 TRBV13 - CASSPPGASGRRNEQFF TGTGCCAGCAGCCCCCCCGGAGCTAGCGGGAGAAGGAATGAGCAGTTCTTC
TRBD1 TRBJ1-6 TRBV5-6 - CASTRDRVSPLHF TGTGCCAGCACCCGGGACAGGGTCTCACCCCTCCACTTT
TRBD1 TRBJ1-3 TRBV6-1 - CASSEGDRVEGGNTIYF TGTGCCAGCAGTGAAGGGGACAGGGTTGAGGGTGGAAACACCATATATTTT
- TRBJ1-3 TRBV30 - CAWWRFRGNTIYF TGTGCCTGGTGGAGGTTCAGGGGAAACACCATATATTTT
- TRBJ2-5 TRBV10-3 once CAMAQGVDQETQYF TGTGCCATGGCACAGGGAGTGGACCAAGAGACCCAGTACTTC
TRBD2 TRBJ2-1 TRBV7-2 - CASSPGLAGGEQFF TGTGCCAGCAGCCCGGGACTAGCGGGGGGGGAGCAGTTCTTC
TRBD2 TRBJ2-1 TRBV5-1 - CASQRAGGISSYNEQFF TGCGCCAGCCAGAGGGCGGGGGGTATTAGCTCCTACAATGAGCAGTTCTTC
TRBD1 TRBJ1-2 TRBV7-9 - CASSTGTANYGYTF TGTGCCAGCAGCACAGGGACAGCCAACTATGGCTACACCTTC
TRBD1 TRBJ2-7 TRBV15 - CATSKGTGTSYEQYF TGTGCCACCAGCAAAGGGACAGGGACTTCCTACGAGCAGTACTTC
TRBD1 TRBJ1-4 TRBV9 - CASRATGTVDEKLFF TGTGCCAGCAGAGCAACCGGGACAGTTGATGAAAAACTGTTTTTT
TRBD1 TRBJ1-3 TRBV29-1 - CSVELRGTGSGNTIYF TGCAGCGTTGAACTTCGGGGGACAGGATCTGGAAACACCATATATTTT
- TRBJ1-5 TRBV19 - CASSPRGGAVVGQPQHF TGTGCCAGTAGCCCCCGGGGGGGGGCTGTAGTGGGTCAGCCCCAGCATTTT
- TRBJ1-2 TRBV10-3 - CAISERDSANYGYTF TGTGCCATCAGTGAACGGGACTCAGCTAACTATGGCTACACCTTC
- TRBJ2-7 TRBV11-2 - CASSPRVISYEQYF TGTGCCAGCAGCCCCAGGGTTATTTCTTACGAGCAGTACTTC
TRBD1 TRBJ2-5 TRBV9 - CASSVTGGVEETQYF TGTGCCAGCAGCGTGACAGGGGGGGTGGAAGAGACCCAGTACTTC
TRBD1 TRBJ2-7 TRBV5-4 few CASSRDRGYEQYF TGTGCCAGCAGCAGGGACAGGGGTTATGAGCAGTACTTC
TRBD2 TRBJ2-4 TRBV11-2 - CASSLSGTENIQYF TGTGCCAGCAGCTTAAGCGGGACGGAAAACATTCAGTACTTC
- TRBJ1-4 TRBV30 - CAGRRPYANEKLFF TGTGCCGGCCGGAGACCTTACGCTAATGAAAAACTGTTTTTT
TRBD1 TRBJ1-2 TRBV10-3 - CAQGQGIGYGYTF TGTGCCCAAGGACAGGGTATAGGCTATGGCTACACCTTC
- TRBJ2-7 TRBV27 few CASSLPQGYYEQYF TGTGCCAGCAGTTTGCCACAGGGTTACTACGAGCAGTACTTC
TRBD2 TRBJ2-3 TRBV19 - CASSVSGRSSYF TGTGCCAGTAGTGTTAGCGGGAGATCATCGTATTTT
- TRBJ2-3 TRBV7-9 - CASSSAGPVGTQYF TGTGCCAGCAGCTCGGCAGGCCCAGTCGGTACGCAGTATTTT
TRBD1 TRBJ2-2 TRBV7-9 - CASSRTGVTGELFF TGTGCCAGCAGCCGAACAGGGGTAACCGGGGAGCTGTTTTTT